These 2 T cell receptor beta chains were all obtained from the same sample, sequenced in a study of shared clonotypes between healthy human individuals. The protocol was immunoSEQ multiplex PCR, while the TCRdb copy is restricted to in-frame clones and leaves out a portion. The data show approximately 2.5 million clones, with roughly 93% seen just once and approximately 0.37% held by the top ten. Sample: naive CD4+ T cells from PBMCs. The sample's subset: CD45RA+ positively selected. All receptors come from a man younger than 35 in good health. Some clones in this sample may be carry-over from other donors' samples.

This rearrangement joins TRBV6-5 to TRBJ1-3; D perhaps matches TRBD1 (5 bases). The germline V gene encodes CDR1 MNHEY and CDR2 SVGAGI. V was trimmed by 3 bases and J by 0 bases, leaving 12 bases between them. The CDR3 spans 16 residues. The CDR3 region has the DNA TGTGCCAGCAGTTATGACAGAAAGAGCTCTGGAAACACCATATATTTT. It translates to CASSYDRKSSGNTIYF.

This clone appeared a single time. The rearrangement uses TRBV9 and TRBJ1-1; the D gene is possibly TRBD1 (6 bases). Trimming took off 3 bases at V and 3 bases at J, with 12 bases between the two ends. This CDR3 contains 14 residues. CDR1 SGDLS and CDR2 YYNGEE come from the germline V gene. The CDR3 protein is CASSGTGQYTEAFF. The CDR3 DNA reads as TGTGCCAGCAGCGGAACCGGACAGTACACTGAAGCTTTCTTT.